These 20 T cell receptor beta chains were sequenced from one sample in a study of vaccination and CD4 T cells after COVID-19. Cultured CD4+ T cell DNA was sequenced using the Oncomine TCR Beta short-read assay. TCRdb re-called the PCR reads through MiXCR, storing one row per CDR3 protein. Here the sample spans some 15,000 distinct CDR3 sequences, 42% being singletons. Specified treatment: roughly 11-day PBMC culture with coronavirus spike peptide pools or control peptides (ViraFEST assay). Their recognized antigens are unknown. The specimen sequenced was cultured CD4+ T cells from blood. The origin of the receptors is a human donor with COVID-19.

This clonotype was counted a few times. The rearrangement uses TRBV11-3 and TRBJ2-3; D is possibly TRBD1 (5 bases). V gave up 5 bases and J gave up 2 bases, with 11 bases separating them. The CDR3 runs to 14 residues. CDR1 is SGHNT and CDR2 is YENEEA in the germline V gene. CDR3 sequence reads: CASSPGMNTDTQYF. In DNA, the CDR3 is TGTGCCAGCAGCCCAGGGATGAACACAGATACGCAGTATTTT.

V gene TRBV11-1 combines with J gene TRBJ2-7; 10 bases are a match to TRBD2. Germline values: CDR1 SGHAT, CDR2 FQDESV (reference sequence). Losses at the gene ends were 6 bases for V and 3 bases for J; bases not matched to a gene: 5. The CDR3 is 14 residues long. The CDR3 sequence is CASSPTSGVYEQYF. The CDR3 DNA is TGTGCCAGCAGTCCAACTAGCGGGGTCTACGAGCAGTACTTC.

V usage is TRBV6-1 and J usage is TRBJ1-2; 7 bases agree with TRBD1. The V segment lost 10 bases and the J segment 6 bases; nucleotides outside the gene matches: 14. The germline V gene has CDR1 MNHNS and CDR2 SASEGT. The CDR3 has 14 residues. CDR3 in amino acids: CATASFGGGDGYTF. The CDR3 region has the DNA TGTGCCACCGCTTCCTTTGGAGGGGGCGATGGCTACACCTTC.

V is TRBV6-5 and J is TRBJ2-3, with unresolved D. CDR3 length: 16 residues. Germline V gene sequence: CDR1 MNHEY, CDR2 SVGAGI. V shed 0 bases and J shed 0 bases, with 10 bases lying between them. The CDR3 spells CASSYSPPDSTDTQYF. The CDR3 coding sequence is TGTGCCAGCAGTTACTCTCCGCCTGACAGCACAGATACGCAGTATTTT.

V is TRBV12-3 or TRBV12-4 and J is TRBJ2-2, with 11 bases that match TRBD1. After removal of 3 bases from V and 4 bases from J, the junction contained 4 bases not matched to a gene. The CDR3 is 16 amino acids. CDR3 in DNA: TGTGCCAGCAGTTTCGGACAGGGGGCGAGCACCGGGGAGCTGTTTTTT. This gives the protein CASSFGQGASTGELFF.

The sample holds a few counts of this clonotype. The V gene is TRBV7-2, the J gene TRBJ2-1; 10 bases are shared with TRBD2. The CDR3 is 16 residues long. The trim removed 5 bases at V and 3 bases at J, leaving 7 bases unmatched. Germline V CDR1 and CDR2: SGHTA, FQGNSA. The CDR3 coding sequence is TGTGCCAGCAGCCCCCTCGGACTAGCGGTCTACAATGAGCAGTTCTTC. It specifies CASSPLGLAVYNEQFF.

The rearrangement uses TRBV6-1 and TRBJ1-6, with 9 positions matching TRBD1. J lost 13 bases, V lost 6 bases, and 19 bases had no gene match. The CDR3 loop spans 17 amino acids. The germline CDR1 and CDR2 sequences are MNHNS and SASEGT. The CDR3: CASRRKMGQGNNGPLHF. CDR3 DNA sequence: TGTGCCAGCAGGCGCAAGATGGGACAGGGTAATAACGGCCCCCTCCACTTT.

The chain links TRBV5-1 to TRBJ2-2; maybe TRBD2 (5 bases). Trimming removed 4 bases from V and 7 bases from J, with 11 bases in between. Germline V lookup: CDR1 SGHRS, CDR2 YFSETQ. The CDR3 consists of 13 residues. CDR3 bases: TGCGCCAGCAGCGTAGAGGGTGGCGGGGAGCTGTTTTTT. Residues: CASSVEGGGELFF. Looking up the rest from reference TRBV5-1 and TRBJ2-2 gives the full variable domain: KAGVTQTPRYLIKTRGQQVTLSCSPISGHRSVSWYQQTPGQGLQFLFEYFSETQRNKGNFPGRFSGRQFSNSRSEMNVSTLELGDSALYLCASSVEGGGELFFGEGSRLTVL.

On this clonotype: The conserved closing phenylalanine or tryptophan is absent in this CDR3, likely reflecting a read error. This chain uses TRBV11-2 with TRBJ1-5; 7 bases map to TRBD1. CDR3 size: 16 residues. The J segment lost 3 bases and the V segment lost 1 base, leaving 6 bases of the junction unmatched. Germline-derived CDR1 and CDR2 are SGHAT and FQNNGV. DNA for the CDR3: TGTGCCAGCAGCTTAGGACAAGGGGGCTTCAATCAGCCCCAGCATTCT. Translated: CASSLGQGGFNQPQHS.

The chain joins TRBV6-1 to TRBJ1-2, with 7 bases lining up with TRBD1. J lost 6 bases, V lost 6 bases, and 19 bases had no gene match. CDR1 MNHNS and CDR2 SASEGT come from the germline V gene. The length of the CDR3 is 17 residues. CDR3 residues: CASSPIRQGGGDDGYTF. CDR3 bases: TGTGCCAGCAGCCCCATCCGGCAGGGGGGAGGTGACGATGGCTACACCTTC.

V usage is TRBV28 and J usage is TRBJ1-1; D is unclear. V shed 6 bases and J shed 3 bases, with 2 bases lying between them. The CDR3 runs to 10 residues. Germline V gene lookup returns CDR1 MDHEN and CDR2 SYDVKM. CDR3 sequence reads: CASRDTEAFF. In DNA form, the CDR3 reads TGTGCCAGCAGAGACACTGAAGCTTTCTTT.

This chain uses TRBV20-1 with TRBJ1-3; the D is unclear. V was pared by 3 bases and J by 0 bases, with 6 bases between. CDR3 length: 13 amino acids. Looked up from germline, CDR1 is DFQATT and CDR2 is SNEGSKA (reference sequence). The CDR3 nucleotides are TGCAGTGCTAGCGAGGCCTCTGGAAACACCATATATTTT. The encoded protein is CSASEASGNTIYF.

The rearrangement uses TRBV5-1 and TRBJ2-5; D is perhaps TRBD1 (6 bases). CDR1 and CDR2 (germline): SGHRS, YFSETQ. The CDR3 extends over 13 amino acids. V was shortened by 4 bases and J by 4 bases, with 11 bases between the two germline ends. The DNA of the CDR3 is TGCGCCAGCAGCCGGGACACCATAGAGACCCAGTACTTC. It yields the protein CASSRDTIETQYF.

The V and J genes are TRBV6-5 and TRBJ2-2, with D possibly TRBD2 on 6 matching bases. CDR1 and CDR2 from the germline V gene are MNHEY and SVGAGI. V was trimmed by 4 bases and J by 4 bases, leaving 13 bases between them. CDR3 length: 15 amino acids. The CDR3: CASSSWGEGTGELFF. CDR3 nucleotides: TGTGCCAGCAGTTCATGGGGGGAAGGCACCGGGGAGCTGTTTTTT.

This clonotype was seen a few times. The chain has TRBV28 and TRBJ1-2; 9 bases agree with TRBD1. Germline V gene lookup returns CDR1 MDHEN and CDR2 SYDVKM. The CDR3 length is 13 residues. V shed 7 bases and J 6 bases; nucleotides not matched to a gene: 6. CDR3 in amino acids: CASKGTGRNGYTF. DNA for the CDR3: TGTGCCAGCAAAGGGACAGGGAGGAATGGCTACACCTTC.

This sequence joins TRBV6-1 and TRBJ1-1; D gene ambiguous. V lost 6 bases and J lost 2, with 19 bases in between. The CDR3 has 16 amino acids. Germline V gene lookup returns CDR1 MNHNS and CDR2 SASEGT. The CDR3 loop reads CASSPLTRRGNTEAFF. The CDR3 nucleotides are TGTGCCAGCAGCCCCCTAACGAGACGGGGAAACACTGAAGCTTTCTTT.

The table lists this clonotype with a few counts. This chain links TRBV15 with TRBJ1-6, with D maybe TRBD1 (5 bases). Germline loops: CDR1 LNHNV, CDR2 YYDKDF (reference sequence). V lost 2 bases and J 9 bases, leaving 11 bases between the germline ends. The CDR3 spans 14 residues. CDR3 DNA sequence: TGTGCCACCAGCAGACAGGGAAGCGGTTCACCCCTCCACTTT. Its protein product is CATSRQGSGSPLHF.

The count of this clonotype is one. The chain couples TRBV7-8 to TRBJ1-5, with D possibly being TRBD1 (6 bases). This CDR3 spans 16 amino acids. The V and J ends lost 5 bases and 5 bases respectively, with 19 bases between them. Germline-derived CDR1 and CDR2 are SGHVS and FQNEAQ. In DNA, the CDR3 is TGTGCCAGCAGCAGGGGAGTTCGGACAGCGGATCAGCCCCAGCATTTT. Protein sequence: CASSRGVRTADQPQHF. Drawing the rest from reference TRBV7-8 and TRBJ1-5, the complete variable domain is GAGVSQSPRYKVAKRGQDVALRCDPISGHVSLFWYQQALGQGPEFLTYFQNEAQLDKSGLPSDRFFAERPEGSVSTLKIQRTQQEDSAVYLCASSRGVRTADQPQHFGDGTRLSIL.

There are a few counts of this clonotype. The chain carries TRBV25-1 and TRBJ1-1; unclear D gene. The CDR3 runs to 13 residues. V was shortened by 6 bases and J by 1 base, with 9 bases between the two germline ends. Germline V gene lookup returns CDR1 MGHDK and CDR2 SYGVNS. CDR3 amino acids: CASRVNRNTEAFF. In DNA, the CDR3 is TGTGCCAGCAGGGTGAACAGGAACACTGAAGCTTTCTTT. The entire variable domain, with the rest obtained from reference TRBV25-1 and TRBJ1-1, is as follows: EADIYQTPRYLVIGTGKKITLECSQTMGHDKMYWYQQDPGMELHLIHYSYGVNSTEKGDLSSESTVSRIRTEHFPLTLESARPSHTSQYLCASRVNRNTEAFFGQGTRLTVV.

The chain employs TRBV6-1 and TRBJ1-2; 8 nucleotides agree with TRBD1. The ends lost 6 bases at V and 6 bases at J; junction bases unmatched: 15. Per the germline V gene, CDR1 is MNHNS and CDR2 is SASEGT. This CDR3 is built from 16 residues. CDR3 sequence reads: CASSPRLTGALNGYTF. DNA of the CDR3: TGTGCCAGCAGCCCTCGGTTGACAGGGGCTCTCAATGGCTACACCTTC.